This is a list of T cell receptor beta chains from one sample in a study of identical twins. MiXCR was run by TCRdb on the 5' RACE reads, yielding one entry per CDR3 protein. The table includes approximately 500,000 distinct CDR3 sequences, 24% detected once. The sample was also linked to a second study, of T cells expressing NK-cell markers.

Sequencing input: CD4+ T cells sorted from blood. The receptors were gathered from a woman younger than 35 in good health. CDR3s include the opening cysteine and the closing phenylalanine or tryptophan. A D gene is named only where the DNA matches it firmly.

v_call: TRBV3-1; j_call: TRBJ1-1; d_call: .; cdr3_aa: CASSQGSGGDTEAFF
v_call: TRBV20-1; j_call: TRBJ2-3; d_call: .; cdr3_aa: CSARTTGDTQYF
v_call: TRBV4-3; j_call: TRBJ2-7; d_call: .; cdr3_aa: CASSQVHGSSYEQYF
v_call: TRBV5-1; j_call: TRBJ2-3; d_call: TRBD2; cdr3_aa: CASSLEGTSGSTDTQYF
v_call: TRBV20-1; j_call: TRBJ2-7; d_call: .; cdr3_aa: CSAITRSSEQYF
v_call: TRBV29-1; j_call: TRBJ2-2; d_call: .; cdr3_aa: CSVDAQGGNTGELFF
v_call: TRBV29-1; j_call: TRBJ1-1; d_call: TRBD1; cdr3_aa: CSANRGYTEAFF
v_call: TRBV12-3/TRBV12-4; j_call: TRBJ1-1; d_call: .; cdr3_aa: CASRPQGLGTEAFF
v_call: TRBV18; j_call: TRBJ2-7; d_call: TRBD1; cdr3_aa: CASSQSRQGYEQYF
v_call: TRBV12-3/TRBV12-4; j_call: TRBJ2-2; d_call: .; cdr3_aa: CASRRAGLLNTGELFF
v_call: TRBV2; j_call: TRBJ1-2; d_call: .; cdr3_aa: CASSVERGKYGYTF
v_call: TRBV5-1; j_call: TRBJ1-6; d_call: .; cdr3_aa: CASSLLDRDNSPLHF
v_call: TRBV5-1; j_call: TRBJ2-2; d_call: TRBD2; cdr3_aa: CASSFLTSGSPGELFF
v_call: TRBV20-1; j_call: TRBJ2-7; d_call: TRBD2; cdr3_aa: CSARFSSGNTYEQYF
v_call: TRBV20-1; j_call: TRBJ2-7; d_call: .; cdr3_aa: CSARRQGPEQYF
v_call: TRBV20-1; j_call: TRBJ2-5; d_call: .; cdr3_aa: CSAVSTAGETQYF
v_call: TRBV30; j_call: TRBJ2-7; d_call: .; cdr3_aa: CAWSFSVSYEQYF
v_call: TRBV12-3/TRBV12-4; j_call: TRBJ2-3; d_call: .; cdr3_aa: CASSLHLTDTQYF
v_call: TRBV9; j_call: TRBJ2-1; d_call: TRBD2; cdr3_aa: CASSFSGGYYNEQFF
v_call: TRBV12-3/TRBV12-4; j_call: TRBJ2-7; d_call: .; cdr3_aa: CASSRLQYEQYF
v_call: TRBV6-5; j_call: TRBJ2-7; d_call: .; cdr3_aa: CASSSVGGSYEQYF
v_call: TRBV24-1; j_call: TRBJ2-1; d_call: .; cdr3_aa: CATSDSTSLGLSNEQFF
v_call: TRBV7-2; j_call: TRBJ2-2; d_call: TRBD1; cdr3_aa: CASSFRDRDTGELFF
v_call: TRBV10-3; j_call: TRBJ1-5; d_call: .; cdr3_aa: CAISGTDQPQHF
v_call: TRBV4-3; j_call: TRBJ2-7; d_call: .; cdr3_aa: CASSGLSDGFPYEQYF